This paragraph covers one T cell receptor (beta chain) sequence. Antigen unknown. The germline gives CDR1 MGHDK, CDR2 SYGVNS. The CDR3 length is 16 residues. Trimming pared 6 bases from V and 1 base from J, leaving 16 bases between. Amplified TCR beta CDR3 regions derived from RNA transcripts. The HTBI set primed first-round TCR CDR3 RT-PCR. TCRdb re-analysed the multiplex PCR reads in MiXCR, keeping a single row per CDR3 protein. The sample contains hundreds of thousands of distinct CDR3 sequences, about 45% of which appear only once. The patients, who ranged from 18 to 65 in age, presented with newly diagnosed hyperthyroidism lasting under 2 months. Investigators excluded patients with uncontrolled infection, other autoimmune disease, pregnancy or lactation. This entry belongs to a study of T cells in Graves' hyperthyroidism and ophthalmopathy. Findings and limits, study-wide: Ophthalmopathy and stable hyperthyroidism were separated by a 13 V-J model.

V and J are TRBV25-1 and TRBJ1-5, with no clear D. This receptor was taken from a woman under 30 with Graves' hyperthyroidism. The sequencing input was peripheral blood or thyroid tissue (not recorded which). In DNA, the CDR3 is TGTGCCAGCAGCTCTCGGACGGTTGGGAGCAATCAGCCCCAGCATTTT. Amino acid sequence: CASSSRTVGSNQPQHF.